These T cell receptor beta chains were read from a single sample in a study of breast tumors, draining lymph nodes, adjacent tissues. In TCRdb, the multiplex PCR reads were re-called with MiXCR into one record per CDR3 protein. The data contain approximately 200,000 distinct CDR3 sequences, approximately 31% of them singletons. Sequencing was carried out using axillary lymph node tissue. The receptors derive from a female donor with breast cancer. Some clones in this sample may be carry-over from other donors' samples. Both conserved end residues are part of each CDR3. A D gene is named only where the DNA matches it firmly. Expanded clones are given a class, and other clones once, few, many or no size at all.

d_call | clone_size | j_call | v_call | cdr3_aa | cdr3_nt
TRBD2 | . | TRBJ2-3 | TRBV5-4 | CASSSGTSGGGNTQYF | TGTGCCAGCAGCTCCGGGACTAGCGGGGGAGGAAATACGCAGTATTTT
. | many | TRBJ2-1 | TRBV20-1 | CSAPFTTGVEQFF | TGCAGTGCCCCTTTCACAACCGGGGTTGAGCAGTTCTTC
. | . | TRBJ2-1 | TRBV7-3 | CASSFLRGAAPSRQFF | TGTGCCAGCAGCTTCCTTAGGGGGGCAGCACCCAGCCGGCAGTTCTTC
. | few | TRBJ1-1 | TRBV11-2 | CASSFQGNAEAFF | TGTGCCAGCAGCTTCCAGGGGAACGCTGAAGCTTTCTTT
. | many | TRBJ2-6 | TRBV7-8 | CASSWDPPSGANVLTF | TGTGCCAGCAGCTGGGACCCTCCCTCTGGGGCCAACGTCCTGACTTTC
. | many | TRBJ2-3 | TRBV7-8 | CASSSADTQYF | TGTGCCAGCAGCTCAGCGGATACGCAGTATTTT
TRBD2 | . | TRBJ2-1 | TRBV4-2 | CASRPLAGNEQFF | TGTGCCAGCAGACCACTAGCGGGCAATGAGCAGTTCTTC
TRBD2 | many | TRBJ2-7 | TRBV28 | CASSFRAGGPDEQYF | TGTGCCAGCAGTTTTCGGGCGGGAGGGCCAGACGAGCAGTACTTC
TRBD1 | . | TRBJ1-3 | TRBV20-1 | CSASRQGSGNTIYF | TGCAGTGCTTCGAGACAGGGCTCTGGAAACACCATATATTTT
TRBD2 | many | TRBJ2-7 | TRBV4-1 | CASNPRLAGDEQYF | TGCGCCAGCAACCCGAGACTAGCGGGAGACGAGCAGTACTTC
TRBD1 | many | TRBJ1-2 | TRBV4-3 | CASSQDLDRRGTF | TGCGCCAGCAGCCAAGATTTGGACAGGCGGGGTACCTTC
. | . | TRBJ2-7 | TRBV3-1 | CASSFSAGLPTYGQYF | TGTGCCAGCAGTTTTTCTGCGGGACTCCCCACCTACGGGCAGTACTTC
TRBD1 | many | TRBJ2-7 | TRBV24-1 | CATSARGTGGYEQYF | TGTGCCACCAGTGCCCGCGGGACAGGGGGCTACGAGCAGTACTTC
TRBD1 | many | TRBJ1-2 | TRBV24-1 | CATSDPADRTNYGYTF | TGTGCCACCAGTGACCCCGCGGACAGGACCAACTATGGCTACACCTTC
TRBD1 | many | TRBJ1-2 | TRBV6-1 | CASSEALRTGGGYTF | TGTGCCAGCAGTGAAGCGCTTAGGACAGGCGGCGGCTACACCTTC
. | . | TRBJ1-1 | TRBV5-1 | CASSSTGMNTEAFF | TGCGCCAGCAGCTCGACGGGGATGAACACTGAAGCTTTCTTT
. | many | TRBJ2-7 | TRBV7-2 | CASSLSVAYEQYF | TGTGCCAGCAGCTTGAGCGTCGCCTACGAGCAGTACTTC
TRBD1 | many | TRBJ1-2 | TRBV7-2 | CASSFPDRGLNGYTF | TGTGCCAGCAGCTTCCCGGACAGGGGGCTGAATGGCTACACCTTC
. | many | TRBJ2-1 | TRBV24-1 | CATRDYNEQFF | TGTGCCACCAGGGATTACAATGAGCAGTTCTTC
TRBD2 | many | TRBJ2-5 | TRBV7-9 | CASSGSSGRIETQYF | TGTGCCAGCAGTGGGAGTAGCGGGAGGATAGAGACCCAGTACTTC
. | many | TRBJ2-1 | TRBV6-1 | CASSIIWGSYNEQFF | TGTGCCAGCAGTATTATTTGGGGCTCCTACAATGAGCAGTTCTTC
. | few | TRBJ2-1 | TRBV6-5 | CASSHERATYNEQFF | TGTGCCAGCAGTCACGAGCGGGCAACCTACAATGAGCAGTTCTTC
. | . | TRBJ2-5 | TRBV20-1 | CSARPTGTQSF | TGCAGTGCTAGACCCACGGGGACCCAGTCCTTC
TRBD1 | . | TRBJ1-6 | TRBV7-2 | CASSEGGTGANSPLHF | TGTGCCAGCAGCGAAGGGGGGACAGGGGCTAATTCACCCCTCCACTTT
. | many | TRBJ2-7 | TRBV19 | CASRRSGSGYEQYF | TGTGCCAGTCGTCGGTCGGGCTCAGGCTACGAGCAGTACTTC
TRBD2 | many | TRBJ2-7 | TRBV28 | CASSPGLAGYEQYF | TGTGCCAGCAGCCCCGGACTAGCGGGCTACGAGCAGTACTTC
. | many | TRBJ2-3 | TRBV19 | CASREWDTQYF | TGTGCCAGTAGGGAGTGGGATACGCAGTATTTT
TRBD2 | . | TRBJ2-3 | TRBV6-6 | CASSSSGGLDTQYF | TGTGCCAGCAGTTCTAGCGGGGGTTTAGATACGCAGTATTTT
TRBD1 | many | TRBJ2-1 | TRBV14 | CASSPRGTGSVLGSTYNEQFF | TGTGCCAGCAGCCCAAGGGGGACAGGGTCCGTTCTGGGGTCCACTTACAATGAGCAGTTCTTC
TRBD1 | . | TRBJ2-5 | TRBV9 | CASSYGTGGLGETQYF | TGTGCCAGCAGCTACGGGACAGGGGGGCTGGGGGAGACCCAGTACTTC
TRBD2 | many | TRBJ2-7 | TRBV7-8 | CASSFGTSGRQYEQYF | TGTGCCAGCAGCTTCGGGACTAGCGGGAGACAATACGAGCAGTACTTC
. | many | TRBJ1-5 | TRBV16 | CASTKGRNSNQPQHF | TGTGCCAGCACTAAGGGGAGAAATAGCAATCAGCCCCAGCATTTT
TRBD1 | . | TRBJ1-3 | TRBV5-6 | CASSRPGTGAAGNTIYF | TGTGCCAGCAGCCGTCCCGGGACAGGGGCGGCCGGAAACACCATATATTTT
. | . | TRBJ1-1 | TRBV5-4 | CASSSRDTLNTEAFF | TGTGCCAGCAGCTCACGGGACACCTTGAACACTGAAGCTTTCTTT
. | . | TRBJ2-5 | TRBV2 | CASSAGGNQETQYF | TGTGCCAGCAGTGCGGGGGGCAACCAAGAGACCCAGTACTTC
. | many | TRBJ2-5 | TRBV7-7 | CASSLGHQYQETQYF | TGTGCTAGCAGCTTGGGACACCAGTACCAAGAGACCCAGTACTTC
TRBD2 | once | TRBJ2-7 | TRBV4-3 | CASSQDRTSYEQYF | TGCGCCAGCAGCCAAGATCGGACTAGCTACGAGCAGTACTTC
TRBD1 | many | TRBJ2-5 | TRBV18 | CASSPPTGVGETQYF | TGTGCCAGCTCACCACCGACAGGGGTAGGGGAGACCCAGTACTTC
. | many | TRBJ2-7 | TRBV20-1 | CSAISGEQYF | TGCAGTGCCATCAGTGGCGAGCAGTACTTC
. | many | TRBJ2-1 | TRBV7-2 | CASSPTRVGSYNEQFF | TGTGCCAGCAGCCCTACCCGGGTGGGCTCCTACAATGAGCAGTTCTTC
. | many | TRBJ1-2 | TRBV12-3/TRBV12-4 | CASSPRRSHGYTF | TGTGCCAGCAGTCCCCGCCGGTCGCATGGCTACACCTTC
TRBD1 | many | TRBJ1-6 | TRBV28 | CASSPMTGGNSPLHF | TGTGCCAGCAGCCCGATGACAGGGGGGAATTCACCCCTCCACTTT
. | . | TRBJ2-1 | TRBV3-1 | CASSQESGVSYNEQFF | TGTGCCAGCAGCCAAGAATCAGGGGTATCCTACAATGAGCAGTTCTTC
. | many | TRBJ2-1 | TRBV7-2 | CASSLGGVRNEQFF | TGTGCCAGCAGCTTAGGTGGGGTAAGGAATGAGCAGTTCTTC
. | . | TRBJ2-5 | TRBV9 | CASSVETGGETQYF | TGTGCCAGCAGCGTAGAGACAGGAGGGGAGACCCAGTACTTC
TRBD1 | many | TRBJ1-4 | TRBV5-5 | CASSWRPQGQEKLFF | TGTGCCAGCAGCTGGCGCCCACAGGGGCAAGAAAAACTGTTTTTT
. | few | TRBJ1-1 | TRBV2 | CASSPQGSYTEAFF | TGTGCCAGCAGTCCTCAGGGGAGCTACACTGAAGCTTTCTTT
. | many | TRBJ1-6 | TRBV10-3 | CAISWTAPYNSPLHF | TGTGCCATCAGCTGGACAGCACCCTATAATTCACCCCTCCACTTT
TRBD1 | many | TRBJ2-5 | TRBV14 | CASSQGLRQGQTQYF | TGTGCCAGCAGCCAAGGGCTGAGACAGGGGCAGACCCAGTACTTC
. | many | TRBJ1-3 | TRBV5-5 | CASSPVAGPGNTIYF | TGTGCCAGCAGCCCTGTCGCAGGGCCAGGAAACACCATATATTTT
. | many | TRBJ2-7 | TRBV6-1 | CASSGWTRYEQYF | TGTGCCAGCAGTGGGTGGACTCGCTACGAGCAGTACTTC